This is a list of T cell receptor beta chains from one sample in a study of lymphopenia after photon versus proton radiotherapy. Clones were read by immunoSEQ multiplex PCR, and TCRdb kept only the in-frame ones, dropping some. The sample contains 150,000 to 200,000 clones, approximately 90% of which appear only once. The sample consisted of peripheral blood, taken from a patient treated with photon-based radiotherapy. These receptors were collected from a man aged 45-60 years with gastric cancer. Both conserved end residues are part of each CDR3. The D gene is left open where the match is weak. Clone size appears in some rows only: once, few, many, or a class for an expanded clone.

TRBV9	-	-	TRBJ2-2	CATRGGGNTGELFF	TGTGCCACTCGTGGAGGGGGAAACACCGGGGAGCTGTTTTTT
TRBV19	-	-	TRBJ1-1	CAAGERYTEAFF	TGTGCTGCGGGGGAACGGTACACTGAAGCTTTCTTT
TRBV29-1	-	TRBD1	TRBJ2-7	CSVEGDRGREQYF	TGCAGCGTTGAAGGGGACAGGGGACGCGAGCAGTACTTC
TRBV6-1	-	-	TRBJ1-1	CASSSASGFATEAFF	TGTGCCAGCAGTTCCGCTTCAGGGTTCGCCACTGAAGCTTTCTTT
TRBV7-6	-	-	TRBJ2-2	CASSLGRHTGELFF	TGTGCCAGCAGCCTCGGGCGGCACACCGGGGAGCTGTTTTTT
TRBV2	-	-	TRBJ1-5	CASSGWSGASRGQPQHF	TGTGCCAGCAGTGGATGGTCTGGGGCCTCCCGCGGTCAGCCCCAGCATTTT
TRBV11-3	-	TRBD2	TRBJ2-1	CASSSGLAGANEQFF	TGTGCCAGCAGCTCGGGACTAGCGGGAGCGAATGAGCAGTTCTTC
TRBV5-5	few	-	TRBJ2-7	CASSLMGAYEQYF	TGTGCCAGCAGCTTGATGGGAGCCTACGAGCAGTACTTC
TRBV4-1	-	-	TRBJ2-7	CASSQAPFGLSGGEQYF	TGCGCCAGCTCACAGGCCCCCTTCGGACTCTCCGGAGGCGAGCAGTACTTC
TRBV5-6	-	-	TRBJ2-6	CASSLGFGANVLTF	TGTGCCAGCAGCTTGGGTTTTGGGGCCAACGTCCTGACTTTC
TRBV28	-	-	TRBJ2-7	CASSPAGRTSYEQYF	TGTGCCAGCAGTCCCGCCGGGAGAACCTCCTACGAGCAGTACTTC
TRBV6-6	-	-	TRBJ1-2	CASSTQGLSANYGYTF	TGTGCCAGCAGCACTCAGGGTTTATCAGCTAACTATGGCTACACCTTC
TRBV6-1	-	-	TRBJ2-7	CASSEASYEQYF	TGTGCCAGCAGTGAAGCTTCCTACGAGCAGTACTTC
TRBV6-5	-	-	TRBJ1-5	CASSYGRGGRDQPQHF	TGTGCCAGCAGTTACGGGCGAGGGGGTAGGGATCAGCCCCAGCATTTT
TRBV9	-	TRBD1	TRBJ2-3	CASSVATGKDTQYF	TGTGCCAGCAGCGTAGCGACAGGGAAAGATACGCAGTATTTT
TRBV5-4	-	TRBD1	TRBJ2-3	CASSLGSGTGNTDTQYF	TGTGCCAGCAGCTTGGGCTCCGGGACAGGCAACACAGATACGCAGTATTTT
TRBV29-1	-	-	TRBJ1-4	CSVDFGNRNEKLFF	TGCAGCGTGGATTTCGGGAATAGGAATGAAAAACTGTTTTTT
TRBV15	once	TRBD1	TRBJ2-1	CATSRDLRQGAGNEQFF	TGTGCCACCAGCAGAGATCTGAGACAGGGGGCGGGTAATGAGCAGTTCTTC
TRBV4-2	-	-	TRBJ2-5	CASSQDRGSVETQYF	TGTGCCAGCAGCCAAGATAGGGGGTCAGTGGAGACCCAGTACTTC
TRBV5-1	-	TRBD1	TRBJ1-5	CASSESGGNQPQHF	TGCGCCAGCAGCGAGTCAGGGGGAAATCAGCCCCAGCATTTT
TRBV13	-	-	TRBJ1-5	CASSLEGRQPQHF	TGTGCCAGCAGCTTAGAGGGGCGTCAGCCCCAGCATTTT
TRBV5-8	-	-	TRBJ2-1	CASSRSRNEQFF	TGTGCCAGCAGCCGAAGTCGGAATGAGCAGTTCTTC
TRBV29-1	-	-	TRBJ1-3	CSVEGTVSSGNTIYF	TGCAGCGTTGAAGGAACGGTGAGCTCTGGAAACACCATATATTTT
TRBV5-1	-	TRBD2	TRBJ2-1	CASSSGLAGGRYNEQFF	TGCGCCAGCAGCTCCGGACTAGCGGGAGGACGCTACAATGAGCAGTTCTTC
TRBV18	-	-	TRBJ1-5	CASSPGSGSNQPQHF	TGTGCCAGCTCACCAGGTTCGGGGAGCAATCAGCCCCAGCATTTT
TRBV18	-	TRBD1	TRBJ2-7	CASSPGTGYEQYF	TGTGCCAGCTCACCAGGGACAGGGTACGAGCAGTACTTC
TRBV30	-	-	TRBJ2-2	CAWSVRVFSTNTGELFF	TGTGCCTGGAGTGTACGAGTTTTCTCGACGAACACCGGGGAGCTGTTTTTT
TRBV5-4	-	-	TRBJ2-2	CASSPHRDGELFF	TGTGCCAGCAGCCCCCACCGGGACGGGGAGCTGTTTTTT
TRBV11-2	once	-	TRBJ1-1	CASSLVGAKANTEAFF	TGTGCCAGCAGCTTAGTCGGGGCGAAGGCGAACACTGAAGCTTTCTTT
TRBV30	few	-	TRBJ2-7	CAWRKGGAYEQYF	TGTGCCTGGAGGAAAGGGGGGGCCTACGAGCAGTACTTC
TRBV6-1	few	-	TRBJ1-5	CASSEGGVGGQPQHF	TGTGCCAGCAGTGAAGGCGGGGTCGGGGGTCAGCCCCAGCATTTT